The 21 T cell receptor beta chains below were found in one sample sequenced in a study of T cells in Graves' hyperthyroidism and ophthalmopathy. TCR beta CDR3 regions were amplified from RNA transcripts. HTBI primers were employed in a first-round RT-PCR of the TCR CDR3. TCRdb re-called the multiplex PCR reads through MiXCR, storing one row per CDR3 protein. In the table there are about 720,000 distinct CDR3 sequences, roughly 15% of which are singletons. The sequenced sample consisted of blood. The origin of the receptors is a man aged 18-30 years with Graves' hyperthyroidism.

In nucleotides, the CDR3 is TGTGCCAGCAGCACTCTGGGAGGGAGAGGCTACAATGAGCAGTTCTTC. Translated: CASSTLGGRGYNEQFF. V usage is TRBV9 and J usage is TRBJ2-1; the match to TRBD2 covers 7 bases. This CDR3 region has 16 residues. The junction had 10 bases not matched to a gene; V was cut back by 4 bases and J by 3 bases. CDR1 is SGDLS and CDR2 is YYNGEE in the germline V gene.

The CDR3 bases are TGTGCCAGCAGCTATTCTTTCAGCACAGATACGCAGTATTTT. Translation gives CASSYSFSTDTQYF. The rearrangement uses TRBV7-2 and TRBJ2-3; D gene unclear. The CDR3 spans 14 residues. Trimming took 4 bases from V and 0 from J, leaving 8 bases between them. The germline gives CDR1 SGHTA, CDR2 FQGNSA.

The genes are TRBV19 and TRBJ2-3; 7 bases agree with TRBD2. The length of the CDR3 is 15 residues. J lost 3 bases, V lost 5 bases, and 8 bases had no gene match. Germline lookup yields CDR1 LNHDA and CDR2 SQIVND (reference sequence). The CDR3 loop is CASSLSGILTDTQYF. As DNA, the CDR3 is TGTGCCAGTAGTCTAAGCGGGATTTTAACAGATACGCAGTATTTT. The full variable domain, with the rest looked up from reference TRBV19 and TRBJ2-3, is DGGITQSPKYLFRKEGQNVTLSCEQNLNHDAMYWYRQDPGQGLRLIYYSQIVNDFQKGDIAEGYSVSREKKESFPLTVTSAQKNPTAFYLCASSLSGILTDTQYFGPGTRLTVL.

Points on this clonotype: A much larger clonotype is one base distant, so this may be a read error. CDR3 in DNA: TGTGCCAGCAGCTTAGGCTCCCTAGCGGGAGCCTACGAGCAGTACTTC. It specifies CASSLGSLAGAYEQYF. The J gene is TRBJ2-7, the V gene TRBV7-2; 10 bases are shared with TRBD2. This CDR3 contains 16 residues. Germline CDR1 is SGHTA and CDR2 is FQGNSA. Trimming took 1 base from V and 2 from J; bases not matched to a gene: 5.

This clonotype was picked up many times. V and J are TRBV7-2 and TRBJ2-7; 12 bases match TRBD2. The length of the CDR3 is 16 residues. Germline CDR1 SGHTA, CDR2 FQGNSA. J gave up 7 bases and V 0 bases, and 7 bases lay outside the gene matches. CDR3 DNA: TGTGCCAGCAGCTTAGCAGCTAGCGGGAGGGCTGGTGAGCAGTACTTC. Translating it yields CASSLAASGRAGEQYF.

The rearrangement uses TRBV12-3 or TRBV12-4 and TRBJ1-3; D gene unclear. The CDR3 has 14 amino acids. Trimming pared 5 bases from V and 4 bases from J, leaving 12 bases between. The CDR3 sequence: CASSPYISGNTIYF. CDR3 sequence (DNA): TGTGCCAGCAGTCCTTACATTTCGGGAAACACCATATATTTT.

The chain carries TRBV7-9 and TRBJ2-1, with 8 bases matching TRBD2. Germline CDR1 reads SEHNR; CDR2 reads FQNEAQ (reference sequence). Losses at the gene ends were 2 bases for V and 10 bases for J; bases not matched to a gene: 16. The CDR3 consists of 17 residues. CDR3 amino acids: CASSLKSRPGLGGEQFF. The CDR3 region has the DNA TGTGCCAGCAGCTTAAAGTCACGGCCGGGACTAGGAGGAGAGCAGTTCTTC.

This clonotype was counted many times. Compared with germline, one end of the junction differs, possibly owing to a read error. The chain links TRBV2 to TRBJ2-7, with TRBD2 identical over 8 bases. Looked up from germline, CDR1 is SNHLY and CDR2 is FYNNEI. This CDR3 is built from 14 residues. The CDR3: CASSEAGEHYEQYF. The CDR3 DNA reads TGTGCCAGCAGCGAAGCGGGAGAACACTACGAGCAGTACTTC. Filled out from reference TRBV2 and TRBJ2-7, the complete variable domain reads EPEVTQTPSHQVTQMGQEVILRCVPISNHLYFYWYRQILGQKVEFLVSFYNNEISEKSEIFDDQFSVERPDGSNFTLKIRSTKLEDSAMYFCASSEAGEHYEQYFGPGTRLTVT.

This clonotype was detected only a few times. The chain joins TRBV5-5 to TRBJ1-4; D is unresolved. Looked up from germline, CDR1 is SGHKS and CDR2 is YYEKEE (reference sequence). The CDR3 extends over 15 amino acids. Trimming left V 4 bases short and J 8 bases short, with 18 bases between. The CDR3 region has the DNA TGTGCCAGCAGCCCCCGTGAAGGGTGGTTGGAAAAACTGTTTTTT. Translating gives CASSPREGWLEKLFF.

Concerning this clonotype itself: This sequence may be a read error, since a much larger clone differs from it by one base. The chain uses TRBV7-9 and TRBJ2-7, with 9 nucleotides matching TRBD1. Germline CDR1 SEHNR, CDR2 FQNEAQ (reference sequence). This CDR3 contains 12 residues. Here the CDR3 reads CTTRDRASEQYF. The CDR3 nucleotides read TGTACCACCCGGGACAGGGCCTCCGAGCAGTACTTC.

The chain couples TRBV28 to TRBJ2-4, with 13 bases that match TRBD2. The CDR3 covers 19 residues. The ends lost 6 bases at V and 7 bases at J; junction bases unmatched: 18. CDR1 is MDHEN, CDR2 SYDVKM, per germline. CDR3 DNA sequence: TGTGCCAGCAGCACCCTCTGGACTAGCGGGAGAGGGGCGGTGAACATTCAGTACTTC. Its translation: CASSTLWTSGRGAVNIQYF.

A note on this clonotype: This may be a read error: a much more frequent sequence differs by one nucleotide. CDR3 in amino acids: CASSQDRISGRAYYNGQFF. For the CDR3, the DNA is TGTGCCAGCAGCCAAGATCGAATTAGCGGGAGGGCCTACTACAATGGGCAGTTCTTC. The chain combines TRBV3-1 with TRBJ2-1, with TRBD2 matching 11 bases. The V gene's germline CDR1 is LGHDT and CDR2 YNNKEL (reference sequence). The CDR3 contains 19 residues.

The rearrangement joins TRBV7-2 to TRBJ2-3, with a possible D match to TRBD2 (6 bases). This CDR3 is 15 amino acids long. Germline CDR1 reads SGHTA; CDR2 reads FQGNSA. Trimming left V 1 base short and J 0 bases short, with 8 bases between. The DNA of the CDR3 is TGTGCCAGCAGCTTAGAGCGGGTCAGCACAGATACGCAGTATTTT. This sequence encodes CASSLERVSTDTQYF.

The chain carries TRBV29-1 and TRBJ2-1; 7 bases fit TRBD1. Germline CDR1 and CDR2: SQVTM and ANQGSEA. The J segment lost 8 bases and the V segment lost 3 bases, leaving 7 bases of the junction unmatched. This CDR3 contains 13 residues. CDR3 bases: TGCAGCGTTGACGAAACAGGGGCGGATGAGCAGTTCTTC. It yields the protein CSVDETGADEQFF.

The chain employs TRBV20-1 and TRBJ1-1; a weak D match, TRBD1 (5 bases). The CDR3 totals 11 residues. Germline lookup yields CDR1 DFQATT and CDR2 SNEGSKA (reference sequence). Trimming shortened V by 3 bases and J by 12 bases, and 14 bases separated the two germline ends. CDR3 bases: TGCAGTGCTAGCCTAAGACAGAGGCCTTTCTTT. Its translation is CSASLRQRPFF.

This clonotype was recorded at least ten times. The chain employs TRBV28 and TRBJ2-4, with D perhaps matching TRBD1 (6 bases). The CDR3 has 10 residues. Trimming left V 6 bases short and J 9 bases short, with 6 bases between. Germline V gene lookup returns CDR1 MDHEN and CDR2 SYDVKM. CDR3 sequence (DNA): TGTGCCAGCAGGGGGGCCATTCAGTACTTC. It yields the protein CASRGAIQYF.

This clonotype was picked up many times. The chain uses TRBV2 and TRBJ2-5; 7 bases line up with TRBD1. Germline values: CDR1 SNHLY, CDR2 FYNNEI. CDR3 size: 14 residues. V was clipped by 6 bases and J by 0 bases; unmatched bases: 4. CDR3 nucleotide sequence: TGTGCCAGCAGCAAGGACAGGTACCAAGAGACCCAGTACTTC. Translated: CASSKDRYQETQYF.

There are many counts of this clonotype. The chain joins TRBV27 to TRBJ2-7; TRBD2 matches 7 bases. The CDR3 extends over 15 amino acids. J gave up 2 bases and V 5 bases, and 9 bases lay outside the gene matches. In germline, CDR1 is MNHEY, CDR2 SMNVEV (reference sequence). The CDR3 nucleotides read TGTGCCAGCAGTCAGGGCGGGAGCGAGGCCTACGAGCAGTACTTC. Translating gives CASSQGGSEAYEQYF.

This clonotype has at least ten counts. This chain links TRBV7-8 with TRBJ2-1; TRBD2 matches 7 bases. The V and J ends lost 4 bases and 4 bases, in that order; junction bases with no gene match: 10. The germline V gene has CDR1 SGHVS and CDR2 FQNEAQ. The CDR3 is 16 amino acids. CDR3 loop: CASSSPPGGGYNEQFF. The CDR3, as DNA: TGTGCCAGCAGCTCCCCGCCGGGGGGAGGGTACAATGAGCAGTTCTTC.

This clonotype was counted a few times. The chain recombines TRBV18 with TRBJ1-2; D gene unclear. The V and J ends lost 2 bases and 5 bases respectively, with 12 bases between them. CDR3 length: 14 residues. Germline V gives CDR1 KGHSH, CDR2 LQKENI. The CDR3 bases are TGTGCCAGCTCACCAGAGGGAGGACCGTATGGCTACACCTTC. Translation gives CASSPEGGPYGYTF.

This chain uses TRBV6-2 or TRBV6-3 with TRBJ1-1; the D gene is possibly TRBD1 (6 bases). Germline V gene data show CDR1 as MNHEY and CDR2 as SVGEGT. Trimming removed 6 bases from V and 5 bases from J, with 16 bases in between. The CDR3 spans 14 residues. CDR3 DNA sequence: TGTGCCAGCAGCCTGGGAGCAGGGGAAACTGAAGCTTTCTTT. Protein: CASSLGAGETEAFF.